A selection of T cell receptor beta chains follows, all from one sample in a study of early T cells in non-severe SARS-CoV-2 infection. TCRdb reanalysed the 5' RACE reads using MiXCR and keeps one entry per CDR3 protein. The profile covers 42,000 or so distinct CDR3 sequences, with approximately 5.9% appearing a single time and about 8.3% taken by the ten largest. Sequenced material: whole blood, taken at baseline. Receptor source: an adult who was a healthcare worker with PCR-confirmed SARS-CoV-2 infection or an uninfected control (not recorded which). The CDR3 runs from the conserved cysteine through the conserved F or W. A D gene is named only where the DNA matches it firmly. Clone size is not always given. Where it is, it says once, few, many or a class for expanded clones.

j_gene: TRBJ2-1; abundance: few; v_gene: TRBV5-4; d_gene: TRBD2; CDR3aa: CASSRTGLANNEQFF; CDR3nt: TGTGCCAGCAGCCGTACGGGACTAGCTAACAATGAGCAGTTCTTC
j_gene: TRBJ2-7; abundance: many; v_gene: TRBV20-1; d_gene: TRBD1; CDR3aa: CSARYPTGKNEQYF; CDR3nt: TGCAGTGCTAGGTACCCGACAGGGAAAAACGAGCAGTACTTC
j_gene: TRBJ1-2; abundance: many; v_gene: TRBV3-1; d_gene: .; CDR3aa: CASSPKRTNYGYTF; CDR3nt: TGTGCCAGCAGCCCCAAAAGGACCAACTATGGCTACACCTTC
j_gene: TRBJ2-1; abundance: many; v_gene: TRBV9; d_gene: TRBD1; CDR3aa: CASSVGQGRAYNEQFF; CDR3nt: TGTGCCAGCAGCGTAGGACAGGGAAGGGCCTACAATGAGCAGTTCTTC
j_gene: TRBJ1-2; abundance: few; v_gene: TRBV13; d_gene: TRBD1; CDR3aa: CASSPGQSLNGYTF; CDR3nt: TGTGCCAGCAGCCCGGGACAGTCCCTGAATGGCTACACCTTC
j_gene: TRBJ2-5; abundance: many; v_gene: TRBV20-1; d_gene: .; CDR3aa: CSAKRYLGTQYF; CDR3nt: TGCAGTGCCAAGCGCTATCTGGGGACCCAGTACTTC
j_gene: TRBJ2-1; abundance: few; v_gene: TRBV7-2; d_gene: .; CDR3aa: CASSLVGGLDEQFF; CDR3nt: TGTGCCAGCAGCTTAGTGGGGGGGCTCGATGAGCAGTTCTTC
j_gene: TRBJ1-5; abundance: .; v_gene: TRBV30; d_gene: .; CDR3aa: CAWSKGRTHQPQHF; CDR3nt: TGTGCCTGGAGCAAGGGCAGGACCCATCAGCCCCAGCATTTT
j_gene: TRBJ1-5; abundance: many; v_gene: TRBV24-1; d_gene: .; CDR3aa: CATSGTGRDQPQHF; CDR3nt: TGTGCCACCAGTGGAACAGGGAGGGATCAGCCCCAGCATTTT
j_gene: TRBJ1-2; abundance: many; v_gene: TRBV20-1; d_gene: .; CDR3aa: CSARREAGKNVVTF; CDR3nt: TGCAGTGCTAGACGTGAGGCAGGGAAAAATGTGGTCACCTTC
j_gene: TRBJ1-6; abundance: many; v_gene: TRBV2; d_gene: .; CDR3aa: CASSTDSSYNSPLHF; CDR3nt: TGTGCCAGCAGTACCGACAGCTCCTATAATTCACCCCTCCACTTT
j_gene: TRBJ2-3; abundance: many; v_gene: TRBV7-3; d_gene: TRBD2; CDR3aa: CASSRSGKQQYF; CDR3nt: TGTGCCAGCAGCAGGAGCGGGAAACAGCAGTATTTT
j_gene: TRBJ1-1; abundance: many; v_gene: TRBV20-1; d_gene: .; CDR3aa: CSAQQGPEAFF; CDR3nt: TGCAGTGCTCAACAGGGACCTGAAGCTTTCTTT
j_gene: TRBJ1-3; abundance: .; v_gene: TRBV6-1; d_gene: TRBD1; CDR3aa: CASRETGGSGNTIYF; CDR3nt: TGTGCCAGCAGGGAGACAGGGGGCTCTGGAAACACCATATATTTT
j_gene: TRBJ1-5; abundance: many; v_gene: TRBV20-1; d_gene: .; CDR3aa: CSAIPTGIQGVYSNQPQHF; CDR3nt: TGCAGTGCTATACCCACCGGGATCCAAGGGGTCTATAGCAATCAGCCCCAGCATTTT
j_gene: TRBJ1-6; abundance: few; v_gene: TRBV6-4; d_gene: .; CDR3aa: CASSDSFGGSLHF; CDR3nt: TGTGCCAGCAGTGACTCGTTTGGGGGCTCCCTCCACTTT
j_gene: TRBJ2-3; abundance: many; v_gene: TRBV12-3/TRBV12-4; d_gene: .; CDR3aa: CASKVTGTSTDTQYF; CDR3nt: TGTGCCAGCAAAGTGACAGGTACTAGCACAGATACGCAGTATTTT
j_gene: TRBJ1-4; abundance: few; v_gene: TRBV7-9; d_gene: TRBD1; CDR3aa: CVSSTRQGLGEKLFF; CDR3nt: TGTGTCAGCAGCACCCGACAGGGGCTTGGTGAAAAACTGTTTTTT
j_gene: TRBJ1-1; abundance: many; v_gene: TRBV7-2; d_gene: .; CDR3aa: CASSLEGNEAFF; CDR3nt: TGTGCCAGCAGCTTAGAGGGAAATGAAGCTTTCTTT
j_gene: TRBJ2-3; abundance: many; v_gene: TRBV28; d_gene: .; CDR3aa: CASSFLSVGDTQYF; CDR3nt: TGTGCCAGCAGTTTTCTTTCGGTAGGAGATACGCAGTATTTT
j_gene: TRBJ2-6; abundance: many; v_gene: TRBV25-1; d_gene: .; CDR3aa: CASSYSGANVLTF; CDR3nt: TGTGCCAGCAGTTATTCTGGGGCCAACGTCCTGACTTTC
j_gene: TRBJ1-4; abundance: few; v_gene: TRBV27; d_gene: TRBD1; CDR3aa: CASSLSGTGFEKLFF; CDR3nt: TGTGCCAGCAGTTTATCCGGGACAGGGTTCGAAAAACTGTTTTTT
j_gene: TRBJ2-7; abundance: .; v_gene: TRBV11-2; d_gene: .; CDR3aa: CASSLGAAVGYYEQYF; CDR3nt: TGTGCCAGCAGCTTAGGAGCGGCAGTTGGGTACTACGAGCAGTACTTC
j_gene: TRBJ2-7; abundance: few; v_gene: TRBV5-1; d_gene: .; CDR3aa: CARMSGIGEQYF; CDR3nt: TGCGCCAGAATGTCGGGGATCGGCGAGCAGTACTTC
j_gene: TRBJ1-2; abundance: .; v_gene: TRBV19; d_gene: TRBD1; CDR3aa: CASSDSDRKFLSGKNYGYTF; CDR3nt: TGTGCCAGTAGTGATTCGGACAGGAAGTTTTTATCGGGGAAGAACTATGGCTACACCTTC
j_gene: TRBJ2-4; abundance: many; v_gene: TRBV9; d_gene: .; CDR3aa: CASSVAGRGAGNIQYF; CDR3nt: TGTGCCAGCAGCGTAGCGGGAAGGGGTGCCGGGAACATTCAGTACTTC
j_gene: TRBJ2-1; abundance: .; v_gene: TRBV11-3; d_gene: .; CDR3aa: CASSPSQGNEQFF; CDR3nt: TGTGCCAGCAGCCCCTCCCAGGGAAATGAGCAGTTCTTC
j_gene: TRBJ2-4; abundance: .; v_gene: TRBV6-2/TRBV6-3; d_gene: .; CDR3aa: CASSYTGAKNIQYF; CDR3nt: TGTGCCAGCAGTTACACGGGGGCTAAAAACATTCAGTACTTC
j_gene: TRBJ2-1; abundance: .; v_gene: TRBV28; d_gene: TRBD2; CDR3aa: CASSRTSGGAGNEQFF; CDR3nt: TGTGCCAGCAGCCGGACTAGCGGGGGGGCCGGCAATGAGCAGTTCTTC
j_gene: TRBJ1-2; abundance: .; v_gene: TRBV7-9; d_gene: .; CDR3aa: CASSPYSRSGYGYTF; CDR3nt: TGTGCCAGCAGCCCCTATAGTCGTAGCGGATATGGCTACACCTTC
j_gene: TRBJ2-6; abundance: many; v_gene: TRBV5-8; d_gene: .; CDR3aa: CASSFSLAGANVLTF; CDR3nt: TGTGCCAGCAGCTTTTCTTTGGCTGGGGCCAACGTCCTGACTTTC
j_gene: TRBJ1-5; abundance: many; v_gene: TRBV12-3/TRBV12-4; d_gene: TRBD1; CDR3aa: CASSRDRRENQPQHF; CDR3nt: TGTGCCAGCAGTCGGGACAGAAGGGAGAATCAGCCCCAGCATTTT
j_gene: TRBJ2-5; abundance: few; v_gene: TRBV6-1; d_gene: .; CDR3aa: CASSGGLVAQYF; CDR3nt: TGTGCCAGCTCGGGCGGATTAGTGGCCCAGTACTTC
j_gene: TRBJ2-5; abundance: .; v_gene: TRBV18; d_gene: .; CDR3aa: CASSPDSQETQYF; CDR3nt: TGTGCCAGCTCACCGGACAGCCAAGAGACCCAGTACTTC
j_gene: TRBJ2-7; abundance: .; v_gene: TRBV6-2/TRBV6-3; d_gene: .; CDR3aa: CASRTDSPSLEQYF; CDR3nt: TGTGCCAGCAGAACCGACAGTCCCTCACTCGAGCAGTACTTC
j_gene: TRBJ2-3; abundance: .; v_gene: TRBV7-9; d_gene: TRBD2; CDR3aa: CASSFGLGTDTQYF; CDR3nt: TGTGCCAGCAGCTTTGGACTAGGCACAGATACGCAGTATTTT
j_gene: TRBJ1-2; abundance: few; v_gene: TRBV7-2; d_gene: .; CDR3aa: CASSSNYGYTF; CDR3nt: TGTGCCAGCAGCTCTAACTATGGCTACACCTTC
j_gene: TRBJ2-5; abundance: few; v_gene: TRBV7-2; d_gene: .; CDR3aa: CASSSTTRQETQYF; CDR3nt: TGTGCCAGCAGCTCAACGACACGTCAAGAGACCCAGTACTTC
j_gene: TRBJ2-2; abundance: many; v_gene: TRBV6-5; d_gene: TRBD1; CDR3aa: CASSYWGGQGFTGELFF; CDR3nt: TGTGCCAGCAGTTACTGGGGGGGACAGGGGTTCACCGGGGAGCTGTTTTTT
j_gene: TRBJ1-2; abundance: many; v_gene: TRBV20-1; d_gene: .; CDR3aa: CSARDHLNGYTF; CDR3nt: TGCAGTGCTAGAGATCACCTCAATGGCTACACCTTC
j_gene: TRBJ2-1; abundance: few; v_gene: TRBV7-2; d_gene: .; CDR3aa: CASSLAADSYNEQFF; CDR3nt: TGTGCCAGCAGCTTAGCGGCGGACAGTTACAATGAGCAGTTCTTC
j_gene: TRBJ2-5; abundance: .; v_gene: TRBV10-2; d_gene: TRBD1; CDR3aa: CASSLGQGTETQYF; CDR3nt: TGCGCCAGCAGCCTCGGACAGGGTACAGAGACCCAGTACTTC
j_gene: TRBJ2-5; abundance: .; v_gene: TRBV7-2; d_gene: TRBD1; CDR3aa: CASSLAPYGQGAGQETQYF; CDR3nt: TGTGCCAGCAGCTTAGCCCCATATGGACAGGGTGCGGGGCAAGAGACCCAGTACTTC
j_gene: TRBJ1-5; abundance: .; v_gene: TRBV16; d_gene: TRBD1; CDR3aa: CASSPGTGQNQPQHF; CDR3nt: TGTGCCAGCAGCCCCGGGACAGGCCAAAATCAGCCCCAGCATTTT
j_gene: TRBJ2-7; abundance: many; v_gene: TRBV6-6; d_gene: .; CDR3aa: CASSYSRDTRTYEQYF; CDR3nt: TGTGCCAGCAGTTACTCGAGGGACACACGAACCTACGAGCAGTACTTC
j_gene: TRBJ1-1; abundance: many; v_gene: TRBV11-2; d_gene: .; CDR3aa: CASRSPGHKNTEAFF; CDR3nt: TGTGCCAGCAGGTCACCGGGACACAAGAACACTGAAGCTTTCTTT
j_gene: TRBJ2-1; abundance: many; v_gene: TRBV18; d_gene: .; CDR3aa: CASSPLGFGSSYNEQFF; CDR3nt: TGTGCCAGCTCACCCCTAGGCTTCGGGTCTAGTTACAATGAGCAGTTCTTC
j_gene: TRBJ1-2; abundance: many; v_gene: TRBV6-1; d_gene: .; CDR3aa: CASSEGTVSFGYTF; CDR3nt: TGTGCCAGCAGTGAAGGGACAGTTTCCTTTGGCTACACCTTC